A selection of T cell receptor beta chains follows, all from one sample in a study of blood T cell repertoires in COVID-19. Only in-frame clones appear in the TCRdb table, and some are missing; sequencing was by immunoSEQ multiplex PCR. The table records approximately 360,000 clones, roughly four fifths of them present only once. What was sequenced was PBMCs or T cells enriched from blood (not recorded which). The origin of the receptors is a woman in her forties or fifties who had recovered from COVID-19. Each CDR3 is given with its conserved first and last residue. A D gene is named only where the DNA matches it firmly. Clone size appears in some rows only: once, few, many, or a class for an expanded clone.

clone_size cdr3_length j_call d_call v_call cdr3_nt cdr3_aa
NA 16 TRBJ2-1 NA TRBV6-2/TRBV6-3 TGTGCCAGCAGCCTCTCCGGGAGCGGGTTCTACAATGAGCAGTTCTTC CASSLSGSGFYNEQFF
NA 18 TRBJ1-3 TRBD1 TRBV7-2 TGTGCCAGCAGCCTCCGGACGACAGGGGCCGGGGGCGGAAACACCATATATTTT CASSLRTTGAGGGNTIYF
few 14 TRBJ1-4 NA TRBV4-2 TGTGCCAGCAGCCCGGGGACACTTAGTGAAAAACTGTTTTTT CASSPGTLSEKLFF
NA 13 TRBJ1-1 NA TRBV10-3 TGTGCCATCAGGGACGGTGGGACTACTGAAGCTTTCTTT CAIRDGGTTEAFF
NA 14 TRBJ1-2 TRBD1 TRBV28 TGTGCCAGCAGCCCGGGACAGGGGTTTCGGGGCTACACCTTC CASSPGQGFRGYTF
NA 13 TRBJ2-2 NA TRBV5-1 TGCGCCAGCAGCTTGAGCCACACCGGGGAGCTGTTTTTT CASSLSHTGELFF
NA 14 TRBJ1-1 NA TRBV7-8 TGTGCCAGCAGCTTACTAGGGGGTGGGACTGAAGCTTTCTTT CASSLLGGGTEAFF
NA 11 TRBJ1-1 NA TRBV30 TGTGCCTGGAGTCCCGACAGTGAAGCTTTCTTT CAWSPDSEAFF
NA 12 TRBJ2-7 NA TRBV28 TGTGCCAGCACGGACAGAGCCTACGAGCAGTACTTC CASTDRAYEQYF
once 16 TRBJ1-1 NA TRBV4-1 TGCGCCAGCAGCCAAGATGGGAGGGGGATGAACACTGAAGCTTTCTTT CASSQDGRGMNTEAFF
NA 11 TRBJ1-1 NA TRBV30 TGTGCCTGGAGTCGTGAGGGAGAAGCTTTCTTT CAWSREGEAFF
NA 13 TRBJ2-7 NA TRBV11-3 TGTGCCAGCAGCCTGGGTGCGGTTGGAGAGCAGTACTTC CASSLGAVGEQYF
few 16 TRBJ1-2 NA TRBV6-5 TGTGCCAGCAGTTACTCTAAGGGGTCAACTAACTATGGCTACACCTTC CASSYSKGSTNYGYTF
NA 13 TRBJ1-6 NA TRBV25-1 TGTGCCAGCAGTTACAGTTATAATTCACCCCTCCACTTT CASSYSYNSPLHF
NA 13 TRBJ2-5 TRBD1 TRBV19 TGTGCCAGTAGTACGGGACAGAGGGAGACCCAGTACTTC CASSTGQRETQYF
NA 14 TRBJ1-3 NA TRBV9 TGTGCCAGCAGCGTAAGACAGGCTGAGGACACCATATATTTT CASSVRQAEDTIYF
NA 15 TRBJ2-4 TRBD2 TRBV7-2 TGTGCCAGCAGCTTAGATGCGGGAGGGCCGAACATTCAGTACTTC CASSLDAGGPNIQYF
NA 18 TRBJ1-5 NA TRBV21-1 TGTGCCAGCAGCCCAGAGGGCGGCCTCCATCGCCCCGATCAGCCCCAGCATTTT CASSPEGGLHRPDQPQHF
NA 14 TRBJ1-5 NA TRBV11-2 TGTGCCAGCAGCCGAGGACAGAGAAGTCAGCCCCAGCATTTT CASSRGQRSQPQHF
NA 14 TRBJ1-1 NA TRBV5-1 TGCGCCAGCAGCCCCGAGGCGTTGAACACTGAAGCTTTCTTT CASSPEALNTEAFF
NA 14 TRBJ1-1 TRBD1 TRBV7-8 TGTGCCAGCACCCCGGGGACAGCGAACACTGAAGCTTTCTTT CASTPGTANTEAFF
NA 14 TRBJ2-2 NA TRBV10-3 TGTGCCATCAGCCTTGCGGGGAACACCGGGGAGCTGTTTTTT CAISLAGNTGELFF
NA 11 TRBJ1-1 NA TRBV25-1 TGTGCCAGCAGTGCGGGGTTTGAAGCTTTCTTT CASSAGFEAFF
NA 15 TRBJ2-6 NA TRBV6-2/TRBV6-3 TGTGCCAGCAGTCAGATTGATCTCGGGGCCAACGTCCTGACTTTC CASSQIDLGANVLTF
NA 17 TRBJ2-7 NA TRBV14 TGTGCCAGCAGCCAGTCCCCACGAGGTAGACTAGACTACGAGCAGTACTTC CASSQSPRGRLDYEQYF
NA 13 TRBJ1-2 NA TRBV18 TGTGCCAGCTCACCTACTTCACCGTATGGCTACACCTTC CASSPTSPYGYTF
NA 13 TRBJ1-1 NA TRBV30 TGTGCCTGGAGTTCACAGGGTGGAACTGAAGCTTTCTTT CAWSSQGGTEAFF
NA 15 TRBJ1-4 NA TRBV19 TGTGCCAGTAGTATCGGCCGGGGGGCTGGTGAAAAACTGTTTTTT CASSIGRGAGEKLFF
NA 15 TRBJ2-5 NA TRBV5-4 TGTGCCAGCAGCGTTGGACAGCAGTACCAAGAGACCCAGTACTTC CASSVGQQYQETQYF
NA 14 TRBJ1-5 TRBD1 TRBV6-5 TGTGCCAGCAGGGGGACAGGGATGGTTCAGCCCCAGCATTTT CASRGTGMVQPQHF
few 17 TRBJ1-3 TRBD1 TRBV4-2 TGTGCCAGCAGCCAAGGAACAGGGGGCACGAGAGGAAACACCATATATTTT CASSQGTGGTRGNTIYF
NA 14 TRBJ2-3 TRBD2 TRBV19 TGTGCCACCGCGGGACTAGCAGTGACAGATACGCAGTATTTT CATAGLAVTDTQYF
few 12 TRBJ1-2 NA TRBV29-1 TGCAGCATGAACAGGGACGGTGGGGGCTACACCTTC CSMNRDGGGYTF
NA 16 TRBJ1-5 NA TRBV2 TGTGCCAGCAGTGAAGTCCAGTCATATAGCAATCAGCCCCAGCATTTT CASSEVQSYSNQPQHF
once 14 TRBJ2-7 TRBD1 TRBV4-2 TGTGCCAGCAGTGCGGGACAGGGGTCCTACGAGCAGTACTTC CASSAGQGSYEQYF
NA 16 TRBJ2-4 TRBD1 TRBV18 TGTGCCAGCTCACCAAGGGACAGGGTTGTCAAAAACATTCAGTACTTC CASSPRDRVVKNIQYF
NA 14 TRBJ2-5 TRBD2 TRBV9 TGTGCCAGCAGCGTAGGAGCGGGACAAGAGACCCAGTACTTC CASSVGAGQETQYF
NA 17 TRBJ2-3 NA TRBV15 TGTGCCACCAGCAGAGATTTTCGAGCGGCCAGCACAGATACGCAGTATTTT CATSRDFRAASTDTQYF
NA 13 TRBJ2-3 NA TRBV29-1 TGCAGCGTAGAAGGACAGTACACAGATACGCAGTATTTT CSVEGQYTDTQYF